This is a list of T cell receptor beta chains from one sample in a study of blood T cell repertoires in COVID-19. Clones were read by immunoSEQ multiplex PCR, and TCRdb kept only the in-frame ones, dropping some. The table has around 300,000 clones, about 93% seen once. Sequencing was performed on peripheral blood. Source of these receptors: a woman in her twenties or thirties with COVID-19, enrolled during active disease. Both conserved end residues are part of each CDR3. The D gene is left open where the match is weak. Expanded clones are given a class, and other clones once, few, many or no size at all.

CDR3aa: CASSYYGGSGNTIYF
CDR3nt: TGTGCCAGCAGTTACTACGGGGGCTCTGGAAACACCATATATTTT
v_gene: TRBV6-2/TRBV6-3
d_gene: .
j_gene: TRBJ1-3
abundance: .

CDR3aa: CASSIGLAGGGETQYF
CDR3nt: TGTGCCAGTAGTATAGGACTAGCGGGAGGCGGGGAGACCCAGTACTTC
v_gene: TRBV19
d_gene: TRBD2
j_gene: TRBJ2-5
abundance: .

CDR3aa: CASSRLAGGQETQYF
CDR3nt: TGTGCCAGCAGTCGACTAGCGGGAGGGCAAGAGACCCAGTACTTC
v_gene: TRBV6-2/TRBV6-3
d_gene: TRBD2
j_gene: TRBJ2-5
abundance: .

CDR3aa: CASSPTSGLTGELFF
CDR3nt: TGTGCCAGCAGTCCGACTAGCGGGCTTACCGGGGAGCTGTTTTTT
v_gene: TRBV2
d_gene: TRBD2
j_gene: TRBJ2-2
abundance: once

CDR3aa: CASSFTGGNNEQFF
CDR3nt: TGCGCCAGCAGCTTTACGGGAGGGAACAATGAGCAGTTCTTC
v_gene: TRBV5-1
d_gene: TRBD2
j_gene: TRBJ2-1
abundance: .

CDR3aa: CASSPNRGEQYF
CDR3nt: TGTGCCAGCAGCCCGAACAGGGGCGAGCAGTACTTC
v_gene: TRBV7-9
d_gene: TRBD1
j_gene: TRBJ2-7
abundance: .

CDR3aa: CATSRDGGSGNTIYF
CDR3nt: TGTGCCACCAGCAGAGATGGCGGTTCTGGAAACACCATATATTTT
v_gene: TRBV15
d_gene: .
j_gene: TRBJ1-3
abundance: .

CDR3aa: CASSAGAGGAEGAFF
CDR3nt: TGTGCCAGCAGCGCCGGTGCAGGGGGCGCGGAGGGGGCTTTCTTT
v_gene: TRBV9
d_gene: TRBD1
j_gene: TRBJ1-1
abundance: .

CDR3aa: CASSLGAGPSGAYEQYF
CDR3nt: TGTGCCAGCAGCCTCGGTGCGGGGCCGAGCGGAGCCTACGAGCAGTACTTC
v_gene: TRBV6-2/TRBV6-3
d_gene: .
j_gene: TRBJ2-7
abundance: .

CDR3aa: CASSPTGTGYTF
CDR3nt: TGTGCCAGCAGCCCGACAGGGACTGGCTACACCTTC
v_gene: TRBV5-4
d_gene: TRBD1
j_gene: TRBJ1-2
abundance: .

CDR3aa: CASRVNGESPLHF
CDR3nt: TGTGCCAGCAGGGTAAACGGGGAATCACCCCTCCACTTT
v_gene: TRBV2
d_gene: .
j_gene: TRBJ1-6
abundance: .

CDR3aa: CASSKQGHPRQQPQHF
CDR3nt: TGTGCCAGCAGCAAACAGGGACATCCTAGACAGCAGCCCCAGCATTTT
v_gene: TRBV5-5
d_gene: .
j_gene: TRBJ1-5
abundance: .

CDR3aa: CASSRDRGTEAFF
CDR3nt: TGTGCCAGCAGCCGCGACAGAGGCACTGAAGCTTTCTTT
v_gene: TRBV2
d_gene: .
j_gene: TRBJ1-1
abundance: .

CDR3aa: CASSAGQGLYEQYF
CDR3nt: TGCGCCAGCAGCGCCGGACAGGGGCTATACGAGCAGTACTTC
v_gene: TRBV5-1
d_gene: TRBD1
j_gene: TRBJ2-7
abundance: many